The rows below give T cell receptor beta chains drawn from one sample of a study of shared clonotypes between healthy human individuals. Method: immunoSEQ multiplex PCR; TCRdb's copy keeps in-frame clones and lacks some. The sample lists fewer than 200,000 clones, approximately 60% occurring once. The material sequenced was memory CD4+ T cells sorted from blood. The receptors originated from a man aged 30-40 years in good health. Each CDR3 is given without its conserved first and last residue.

V,J,CDR3
TRBV10-3,TRBJ2-3,AIRGTGGTSTDTQY
TRBV19,TRBJ2-7,ASSIRQGFEQY
TRBV5-6,TRBJ2-3,ASSDSGTRGSTDTQY
TRBV6-5,TRBJ1-2,ASSYRGYYGYT
TRBV18,TRBJ2-1,ASSPLTGIQF
TRBV2,TRBJ2-5,ASCLTGYRGETQY
TRBV9,TRBJ2-5,ASSVYRGSQQETQY
TRBV20-1,TRBJ2-5,SAAWETQY
TRBV15,TRBJ1-2,ATSSLKGYGYT
TRBV27,TRBJ2-5,ASSFNPLAGVGGTQY
TRBV7-2,TRBJ1-3,ASSTSSGNTIY